Listed below are T cell receptor beta chains from one sample, sequenced in a study of tumor and adjacent non-tumor tissue in lung cancer. MiXCR was run by TCRdb on the multiplex PCR reads, yielding one entry per CDR3 protein. The data show 200,000 to 250,000 distinct CDR3 sequences, 60% to 75% seen once. The source material was lung tumor tissue. These receptors were collected from a man aged 60-69 years with non-small cell lung cancer. Both conserved end residues are part of each CDR3. Fields, in order: clone size, V gene, J gene, D gene, CDR3 protein, CDR3 DNA. D genes are given only for firm matches. The size entry is marked missing in some rows and otherwise reads once, few, many or a size class.

abundance: -
v_gene: TRBV5-5
j_gene: TRBJ1-5
d_gene: -
CDR3aa: CTSSRTYYSNQPQHF
CDR3nt: TGTACCAGCAGCCGGACGTACTATAGCAATCAGCCCCAGCATTTT

abundance: -
v_gene: TRBV7-8
j_gene: TRBJ1-3
d_gene: -
CDR3aa: CASSPRGARSGITIYF
CDR3nt: TGTGCCAGCAGCCCCCGTGGAGCGCGCTCTGGAATCACCATATATTTT

abundance: -
v_gene: TRBV29-1
j_gene: TRBJ1-2
d_gene: -
CDR3aa: CSVGDLRGYTF
CDR3nt: TGCAGCGTTGGGGACCTCCGGGGCTACACCTTC

abundance: -
v_gene: TRBV20-1
j_gene: TRBJ2-3
d_gene: TRBD2
CDR3aa: CSASAQTSGGLDTQYF
CDR3nt: TGCAGTGCTAGTGCCCAGACTAGCGGGGGCCTAGATACGCAGTATTTT

abundance: -
v_gene: TRBV6-5
j_gene: TRBJ2-5
d_gene: -
CDR3aa: CVSSYSGRVGTQYF
CDR3nt: TGTGTCAGCAGCTACTCGGGAAGGGTAGGGACCCAGTACTTC

abundance: once
v_gene: TRBV11-2
j_gene: TRBJ2-5
d_gene: -
CDR3aa: CASSTRLVGGTIGETQYF
CDR3nt: TGTGCCAGCAGCACCCGACTAGTGGGCGGTACCATAGGAGAGACCCAGTACTTC

abundance: -
v_gene: TRBV6-1
j_gene: TRBJ1-4
d_gene: TRBD1
CDR3aa: CASSESAGGTALWEKLFF
CDR3nt: TGTGCCAGCAGTGAATCAGCTGGGGGGACAGCCTTGTGGGAAAAACTGTTTTTT

abundance: once
v_gene: TRBV6-6
j_gene: TRBJ2-2
d_gene: -
CDR3aa: CAGSLPSGELSF
CDR3nt: TGTGCCGGCAGTCTCCCGAGTGGGGAGCTATCTTTT

abundance: -
v_gene: TRBV7-9
j_gene: TRBJ2-2
d_gene: -
CDR3aa: CASSTNTGELFF
CDR3nt: TGTGCCAGCAGTACGAACACCGGGGAGCTGTTTTTT

abundance: -
v_gene: TRBV11-2
j_gene: TRBJ1-1
d_gene: TRBD1
CDR3aa: CASSFTDRVNTEGFF
CDR3nt: TGTGCCAGCAGCTTCACGGACAGGGTGAACACAGAAGGTTTCTTT

abundance: few
v_gene: TRBV5-6
j_gene: TRBJ2-7
d_gene: -
CDR3aa: CASSLGQLYEQYF
CDR3nt: TGTGCCAGCAGTTTGGGACAATTATACGAGCAGTACTTC

abundance: -
v_gene: TRBV4-2
j_gene: TRBJ1-4
d_gene: -
CDR3aa: CASNHRRPKEKLFF
CDR3nt: TGTGCCAGCAACCATCGGAGGCCAAAAGAAAAACTGTTTTTT

abundance: -
v_gene: TRBV28
j_gene: TRBJ2-7
d_gene: -
CDR3aa: CASNSWTGFEQYF
CDR3nt: TGTGCCAGTAATTCCTGGACCGGATTTGAGCAGTACTTC

abundance: -
v_gene: TRBV4-3
j_gene: TRBJ2-7
d_gene: -
CDR3aa: CAFPLSKGGEQYF
CDR3nt: TGTGCCTTCCCCCTATCTAAAGGAGGGGAGCAGTACTTC

abundance: -
v_gene: TRBV30
j_gene: TRBJ1-3
d_gene: -
CDR3aa: CVWSGRPSGNTIYF
CDR3nt: TGTGTCTGGAGTGGCAGGCCTTCTGGAAACACCATATATTTT

abundance: -
v_gene: TRBV11-2
j_gene: TRBJ2-6
d_gene: -
CDR3aa: CASTSISGTNVLSF
CDR3nt: TGTGCCAGCACATCTATCTCTGGGACCAACGTCCTGAGTTTC

abundance: many
v_gene: TRBV20-1
j_gene: TRBJ2-1
d_gene: TRBD2
CDR3aa: CSARGLAGSYNEQFF
CDR3nt: TGCAGTGCTAGAGGACTAGCGGGCTCCTACAATGAGCAGTTCTTC

abundance: -
v_gene: TRBV5-6
j_gene: TRBJ1-3
d_gene: -
CDR3aa: CASSWAHVGNTIYF
CDR3nt: TGTGCCAGCAGCTGGGCCCATGTTGGAAACACCATATATTTT

abundance: -
v_gene: TRBV6-1
j_gene: TRBJ1-2
d_gene: TRBD1
CDR3aa: CASGVTGVNGYTF
CDR3nt: TGTGCCAGCGGTGTCACAGGGGTTAATGGCTACACCTTC

abundance: many
v_gene: TRBV4-2
j_gene: TRBJ2-1
d_gene: -
CDR3aa: CASSQDQVGGSYNEQFF
CDR3nt: TGTGCCAGCAGCCAAGATCAGGTCGGAGGCTCCTACAATGAGCAGTTCTTC

abundance: -
v_gene: TRBV6-1
j_gene: TRBJ2-6
d_gene: TRBD1
CDR3aa: CASSGQGAGVNVLTF
CDR3nt: TGTGCCAGTAGCGGACAGGGGGCTGGGGTCAACGTCCTGACTTTC

abundance: few
v_gene: TRBV4-2
j_gene: TRBJ1-3
d_gene: -
CDR3aa: CSSSQASNSASGNTIYF
CDR3nt: TGTTCCAGCAGCCAAGCTTCCAACAGTGCCTCTGGAAACACCATATATTTT

abundance: -
v_gene: TRBV3-1
j_gene: TRBJ1-1
d_gene: -
CDR3aa: CASSQDFGEGGATEAFF
CDR3nt: TGTGCCAGCAGCCAAGATTTCGGGGAGGGGGGGGCCACTGAAGCTTTCTTT

abundance: once
v_gene: TRBV13
j_gene: TRBJ1-1
d_gene: -
CDR3aa: CASRAVGRAGSTEAFF
CDR3nt: TGTGCCAGCAGAGCCGTGGGCAGGGCGGGTAGCACTGAAGCTTTCTTT

abundance: -
v_gene: TRBV12-3/TRBV12-4
j_gene: TRBJ1-1
d_gene: TRBD1
CDR3aa: CASSFLIGQAEALF
CDR3nt: TGTGCCAGCAGTTTTCTCATAGGACAGGCAGAAGCTCTCTTT

abundance: many
v_gene: TRBV20-1
j_gene: TRBJ2-5
d_gene: TRBD2
CDR3aa: CSSDGGAGTQYF
CDR3nt: TGCAGTTCAGACGGGGGGGCGGGGACCCAGTACTTC

abundance: -
v_gene: TRBV4-2
j_gene: TRBJ2-7
d_gene: TRBD2
CDR3aa: CPSSQDTSGRSYEQYF
CDR3nt: TGTCCCAGCAGCCAAGATACTAGCGGGCGGTCCTACGAGCAGTACTTC